In this sample, the clone carrying this TCR beta chain is medium-sized. The antigen is unknown. TCRdb called the reads again in MiXCR, with one record for every CDR3 protein. The repertoire holds approximately 5,300 distinct CDR3 sequences, with approximately 15% as singletons. V shed 3 bases, J shed 4 bases, and the junction held 17 bases outside the gene matches. The germline V gene encodes CDR1 LNHDA and CDR2 SQIVND (reference sequence). The CDR3 runs 20 residues. This entry comes from a study of liver allograft versus peripheral blood T cells. Study summary: Recipients' peripheral blood served as the comparator for T cell receptor repertoires in transplanted livers.

Overall study results and limits: The authors reported that T cell receptor repertoires inside liver allografts differed from those in peripheral blood.

The chain employs TRBV19 and TRBJ2-6; 8 bases map to TRBD2. This TCR was recovered from a human patient who had a liver transplant. Some T cells here may be from the graft donor. For the CDR3, the DNA is TGTGCCAGTAGTATTCCCCTGGGGACTAGAGGGTTGGCGGGGGCCAACGTCCTGACTTTC. Protein sequence: CASSIPLGTRGLAGANVLTF.